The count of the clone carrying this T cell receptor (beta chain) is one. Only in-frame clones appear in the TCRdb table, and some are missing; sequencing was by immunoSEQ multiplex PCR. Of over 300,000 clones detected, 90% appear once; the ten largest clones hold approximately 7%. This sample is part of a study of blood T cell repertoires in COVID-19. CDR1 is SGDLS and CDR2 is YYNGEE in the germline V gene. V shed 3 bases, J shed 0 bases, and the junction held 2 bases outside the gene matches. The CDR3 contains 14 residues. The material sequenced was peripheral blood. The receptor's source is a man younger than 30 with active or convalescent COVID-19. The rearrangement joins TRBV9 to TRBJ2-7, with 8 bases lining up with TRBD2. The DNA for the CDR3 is TGTGCCAGCAGCGATAGCGGGGACTCCTACGAGCAGTACTTC. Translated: CASSDSGDSYEQYF.